This T cell receptor (beta chain) is from a study of blood T cell repertoires in COVID-19. Across the study: Samples taken during acute and convalescent COVID-19 were collected in the United States, Italy and Spain. PBMCs, B-cell-depleted T cells, or T cells were the source of the cDNA or gDNA that made up the material.

Methods used by the authors: It was from reference gene primer amplification that nucleated cell counts were estimated. This table comes from immunoSEQ multiplex PCR, and its TCRdb copy is limited to in-frame clones, with some not included. The V and J calls and clone size come from that table; D and trimming were worked out from the DNA. The top ten hold around 14% of the sample, which has 16,000 or so clones, around nine tenths seen once. CDR3 length equals 16 residues. Germline lookup yields CDR1 MGHDK and CDR2 SYGVNS. V trimming: 7 bases; J trimming: 4 bases; junction bases outside the gene matches: 11.

The material sequenced was peripheral blood. The chain couples TRBV25-1 to TRBJ2-1; the match to TRBD2 covers 9 bases. This sequence was found in a human donor in a cohort sampled during active COVID-19. As DNA, the CDR3 is TGTGCCAGCACCAAGGCTAGCGGGGAGGGGTACAATGAGCAGTTCTTC. It yields the protein CASTKASGEGYNEQFF.